This T cell receptor beta chain is from a study of identical twins. Each cDNA held unique molecular identifiers, and template switching gave it a universal primer site. TCRdb fed the 5' RACE reads into MiXCR, producing one record per CDR3 protein. The sample holds around 490,000 distinct CDR3 sequences, approximately 14% seen once. This CDR3 contains 17 residues. Trimming removed 2 bases from V and 2 bases from J; junction bases left unmatched: 5. Germline CDR1 is SEHNR and CDR2 is FQNEAQ (reference sequence). This clonotype has only a few counts. Its antigen is not known. Study results and limitations: Models predicted too little out-of-frame TCR alpha sharing in monozygotic twins.

This sample also belongs to another study, concerning yellow fever vaccine responses in identical twins.

Sequencing was performed on CD4+ T cells sorted from blood. The clonotype was recovered from a woman younger than 35 in good health. The V and J genes are TRBV7-9 and TRBJ2-2, with 10 bases matching TRBD2. CDR3 in amino acids: CASSLSVAGGNTGELFF. CDR3 nucleotide sequence: TGTGCCAGCAGCTTATCGGTAGCGGGAGGCAACACCGGGGAGCTGTTTTTT.